The 13 T cell receptor beta chains below were found in one sample sequenced in a study of CD8+ T cells in alopecia areata. Once RNA had been extracted, it was reverse transcribed into cDNA to act as the sequencing template. Profiled with immunoSEQ multiplex PCR; TCRdb holds only in-frame clones, not every one. The table has over 95,000 clones, 41% seen once. Input material: CD4+ T cells sorted from blood. The receptors originated from a human donor with alopecia areata.

This clone has just a few counts. The chain recombines TRBV30 with TRBJ1-5; no clear D. V shed 0 bases and J shed 2 bases, with 8 bases lying between them. The CDR3 contains 14 residues. Germline CDR1 is GTSNPN and CDR2 is SVGIG (reference sequence). In DNA form, the CDR3 reads TGTGCCTGGAGTGTAGCATTTGGCAATCAGCCCCAGCATTTT. As protein: CAWSVAFGNQPQHF. Full variable domain (outside the CDR3, taken from reference TRBV30 and TRBJ1-5): SQTIHQWPATLVQPVGSPLSLECTVEGTSNPNLYWYRQAAGRGLQLLFYSVGIGQISSEVPQNLSASRPQDRQFILSSKKLLLSDSGFYLCAWSVAFGNQPQHFGDGTRLSIL.

The chain links TRBV4-2 to TRBJ2-7; D unresolved. The CDR3 has 14 amino acids. Germline values: CDR1 LGHNA, CDR2 YNFKEQ. Trimming cost V 0 bases and J 1 base, with 7 bases left between them. The CDR3 DNA is TGTGCCAGCAGCCAAGATCGACTTTCCTACGAGCAGTACTTC. Its protein is CASSQDRLSYEQYF.

The V call is TRBV5-6, the J call TRBJ2-1; D is possibly TRBD2 (6 bases). Trimming cost V 1 base and J 1 base, with 18 bases left between them. CDR1 and CDR2 from the germline V gene are SGHDT and YYEEEE. This CDR3 contains 18 residues. CDR3 in amino acids: CASSLLTSRSGSYNEQFF. The CDR3 coding sequence is TGTGCCAGCAGCTTGCTGACTAGTCGATCGGGTTCCTACAATGAGCAGTTCTTC.

This clone was observed a few times. The chain links TRBV28 to TRBJ2-7; D remains ambiguous. V was cut by 8 bases and J by 0 bases, with 14 bases left in between. Germline CDR1 and CDR2: MDHEN and SYDVKM. The CDR3 is 14 residues long. The chain's CDR3 is CASVRQYPSYEQYF. CDR3 in DNA: TGTGCCAGCGTCCGGCAGTACCCCTCCTACGAGCAGTACTTC. The full variable domain, completed using reference TRBV28 and TRBJ2-7, is DVKVTQSSRYLVKRTGEKVFLECVQDMDHENMFWYRQDPGLGLRLIYFSYDVKMKEKGDIPEGYSVSREKKERFSLILESASTNQTSMYLCASVRQYPSYEQYFGPGTRLTVT.

The chain combines TRBV7-9 with TRBJ2-7; 10 bases map to TRBD2. Trimming took 3 bases from V and 0 from J; bases not matched to a gene: 5. Germline V CDR1 and CDR2: SEHNR, FQNEAQ (reference sequence). This CDR3 has 16 residues. The CDR3: CASSLVSGRTSYEQYF. As DNA, the CDR3 is TGTGCCAGCAGCTTGGTTAGCGGGAGGACCTCCTACGAGCAGTACTTC.

This clone was seen a handful of times. This rearrangement joins TRBV19 to TRBJ2-6, with D perhaps TRBD1 (7 bases). With 6 bases removed from V and 0 bases from J, the gap between germline ends came to 15 bases. CDR3 length: 17 residues. The germline CDR1 and CDR2 sequences are LNHDA and SQIVND (reference sequence). CDR3 coding DNA: TGTGCCAGTAGGAGCTCAGGGGGACTCTCTGGGGCCAACGTCCTGACTTTC. Translation gives CASRSSGGLSGANVLTF.

This clone has a single count. The chain couples TRBV10-3 to TRBJ2-7, with TRBD2 matching over 10 bases. The CDR3 length is 14 residues. Losses at the gene ends were 4 bases for V and 0 bases for J; bases not matched to a gene: 0. The V gene's germline CDR1 is ENHRY and CDR2 SYGVKD. The CDR3 protein is CAISASGSSYEQYF. The CDR3 bases are TGTGCCATCAGTGCTAGCGGGAGCTCCTACGAGCAGTACTTC.

This sequence joins TRBV5-1 and TRBJ1-2; TRBD1 aligns across 7 bases. The V gene's germline CDR1 is SGHRS and CDR2 YFSETQ. The CDR3 sequence is 14 residues long. V gave up 2 bases and J gave up 5 bases; unmatched junction bases: 6. The CDR3 here is CASSFAGQTYGYTF. Here the CDR3 DNA reads TGCGCCAGCAGCTTTGCGGGACAGACATATGGCTACACCTTC.

The chain recombines TRBV6-6 with TRBJ2-1; TRBD2 agrees at 7 bases. The trim removed 6 bases at V and 4 bases at J, leaving 6 bases unmatched. The CDR3 totals 14 residues. Germline V CDR1 and CDR2: MNHNY, SVGAGI (reference sequence). The CDR3 nucleotides read TGTGCCAGCAGCGGGGGGAGAAAGTACAATGAGCAGTTCTTC. The encoded protein is CASSGGRKYNEQFF.

The CDR3 is CAWSVFTGVRVGTGELFF. The CDR3 DNA follows: TGTGCCTGGAGTGTATTCACGGGAGTACGGGTGGGCACCGGGGAGCTGTTTTTT. The chain combines TRBV30 with TRBJ2-2; a possible D gene is TRBD2 (6 bases). The CDR3 sequence is 18 residues long. Germline V gene lookup returns CDR1 GTSNPN and CDR2 SVGIG (reference sequence). The V gene lost 0 bases and the J gene lost 4 bases, with 21 bases spanning the gap.

The rearrangement joins TRBV5-1 to TRBJ2-5; 8 bases are shared with TRBD2. Germline V gene sequence: CDR1 SGHRS, CDR2 YFSETQ. The CDR3 is made up of 16 amino acids. J was trimmed by 2 bases and V by 1 base; bases with no gene match: 7. The CDR3 coding sequence is TGCGCCAGCAGCTTGTCGGCAGCGGGAGTTCAAGAGACCCAGTACTTC. As protein: CASSLSAAGVQETQYF.

This chain links TRBV30 with TRBJ1-4, with D perhaps matching TRBD1 (6 bases). CDR3 length equals 15 residues. V was pared by 6 bases and J by 7 bases, with 21 bases between. Germline V lookup: CDR1 GTSNPN, CDR2 SVGIG (reference sequence). As DNA, the CDR3 is TGTGCCTGCTTCTTCAATGTCAGGGGAGCTGAAAAACTGTTTTTT. It translates to CACFFNVRGAEKLFF.

The chain has TRBV2 and TRBJ1-1; D is perhaps TRBD1 (5 bases). The CDR3 has 14 residues. V lost 3 bases, J lost 4 bases, and 12 bases lay in between. Germline V gene data show CDR1 as SNHLY and CDR2 as FYNNEI. The CDR3 sequence: CASSDQGGGTEAFF. The CDR3 DNA is TGTGCCAGCAGTGACCAGGGAGGCGGCACTGAAGCTTTCTTT.